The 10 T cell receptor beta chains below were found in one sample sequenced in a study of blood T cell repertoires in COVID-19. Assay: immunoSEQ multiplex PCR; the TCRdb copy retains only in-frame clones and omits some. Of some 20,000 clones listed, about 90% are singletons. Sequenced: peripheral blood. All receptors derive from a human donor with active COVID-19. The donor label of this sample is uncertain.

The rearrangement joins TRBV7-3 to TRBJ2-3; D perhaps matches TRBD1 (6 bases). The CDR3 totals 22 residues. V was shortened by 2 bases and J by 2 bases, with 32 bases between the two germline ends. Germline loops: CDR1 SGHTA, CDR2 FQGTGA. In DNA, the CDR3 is TGTGCCAGCAGCTTATCAAACGAGCTAAGAAACGAACAGGGTTTGGACACAGATACGCAGTATTTT. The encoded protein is CASSLSNELRNEQGLDTDTQYF.

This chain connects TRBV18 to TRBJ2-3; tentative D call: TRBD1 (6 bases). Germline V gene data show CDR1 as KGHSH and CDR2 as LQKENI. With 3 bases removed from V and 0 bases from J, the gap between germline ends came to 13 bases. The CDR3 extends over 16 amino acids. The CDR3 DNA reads TGTGCCAGCTCACCGGAACAGGGATTTAGCACAGATACGCAGTATTTT. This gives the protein CASSPEQGFSTDTQYF.

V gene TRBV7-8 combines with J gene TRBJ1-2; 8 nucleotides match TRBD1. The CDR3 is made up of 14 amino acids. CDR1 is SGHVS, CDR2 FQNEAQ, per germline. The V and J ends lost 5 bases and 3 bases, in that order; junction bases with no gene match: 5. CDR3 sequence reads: CASSATGDYYGYTF. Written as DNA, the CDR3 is TGTGCCAGCAGCGCGACAGGGGACTACTATGGCTACACCTTC.

CDR3 nucleotides: TGTGCCAGCAGCACTAGCGGGGGGGCCACAGATACGCAGTATTTT. Translation: CASSTSGGATDTQYF. The chain combines TRBV7-3 with TRBJ2-3, with 13 bases identical to TRBD2. J gave up 2 bases and V 5 bases, and 1 base lay outside the gene matches. The CDR3 extends over 15 amino acids. Germline V gene lookup returns CDR1 SGHTA and CDR2 FQGTGA.

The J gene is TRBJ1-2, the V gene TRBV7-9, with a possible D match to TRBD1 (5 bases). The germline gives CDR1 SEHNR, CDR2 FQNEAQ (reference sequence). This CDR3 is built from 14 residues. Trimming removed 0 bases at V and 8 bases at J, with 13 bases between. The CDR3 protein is CASSLADSPLGYTF. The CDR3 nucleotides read TGTGCCAGCAGCTTAGCCGACAGCCCGCTCGGCTACACCTTC. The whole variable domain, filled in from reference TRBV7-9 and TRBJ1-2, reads DTGVSQNPRHKITKRGQNVTFRCDPISEHNRLYWYRQTLGQGPEFLTYFQNEAQLEKSRLLSDRFSAERPKGSFSTLEIQRTEQGDSAMYLCASSLADSPLGYTFGSGTRLTVV.

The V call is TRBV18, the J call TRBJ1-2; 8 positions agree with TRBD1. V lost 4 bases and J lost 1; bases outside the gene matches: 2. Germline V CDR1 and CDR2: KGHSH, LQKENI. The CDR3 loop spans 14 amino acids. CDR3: CASSLDRGNYGYTF. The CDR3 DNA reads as TGTGCCAGCTCACTCGACAGGGGTAACTATGGCTACACCTTC.

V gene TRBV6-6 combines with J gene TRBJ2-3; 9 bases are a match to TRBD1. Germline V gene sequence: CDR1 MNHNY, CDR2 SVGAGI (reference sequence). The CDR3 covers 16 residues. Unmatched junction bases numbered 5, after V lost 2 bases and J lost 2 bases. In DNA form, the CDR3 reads TGTGCCAGCAGTTACCCTAGGACAGGGGTCACAGATACGCAGTATTTT. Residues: CASSYPRTGVTDTQYF.

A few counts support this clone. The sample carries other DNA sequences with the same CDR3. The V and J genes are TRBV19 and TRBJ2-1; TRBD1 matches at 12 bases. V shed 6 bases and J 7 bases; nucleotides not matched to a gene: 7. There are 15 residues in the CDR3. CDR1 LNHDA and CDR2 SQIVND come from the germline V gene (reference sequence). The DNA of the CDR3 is TGTGCCAGTAGCCTCGGGACAGGGGGCACGAATGAGCAGTTCTTC. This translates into CASSLGTGGTNEQFF. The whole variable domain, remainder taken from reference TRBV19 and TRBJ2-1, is DGGITQSPKYLFRKEGQNVTLSCEQNLNHDAMYWYRQDPGQGLRLIYYSQIVNDFQKGDIAEGYSVSREKKESFPLTVTSAQKNPTAFYLCASSLGTGGTNEQFFGPGTRLTVL.

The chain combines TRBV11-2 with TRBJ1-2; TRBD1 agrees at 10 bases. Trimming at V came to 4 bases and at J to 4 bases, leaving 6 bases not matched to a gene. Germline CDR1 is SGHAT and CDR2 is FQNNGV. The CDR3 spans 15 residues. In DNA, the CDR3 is TGTGCCAGCAGCTCTGTGGGACAGGGGATCTATGGCTACACCTTC. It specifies CASSSVGQGIYGYTF. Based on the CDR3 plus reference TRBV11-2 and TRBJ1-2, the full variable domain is EAGVAQSPRYKIIEKRQSVAFWCNPISGHATLYWYQQILGQGPKLLIQFQNNGVVDDSQLPKDRFSAERLKGVDSTLKIQPAKLEDSAVYLCASSSVGQGIYGYTFGSGTRLTVV.

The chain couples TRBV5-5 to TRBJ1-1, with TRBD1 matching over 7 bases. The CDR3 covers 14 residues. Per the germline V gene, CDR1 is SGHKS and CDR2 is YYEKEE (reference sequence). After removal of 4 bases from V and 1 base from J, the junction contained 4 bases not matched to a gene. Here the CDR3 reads CASSRGQPNTEAFF. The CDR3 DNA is TGTGCCAGCAGCAGGGGGCAGCCGAACACTGAAGCTTTCTTT. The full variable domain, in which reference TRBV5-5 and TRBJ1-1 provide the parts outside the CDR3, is DAGVTQSPTHLIKTRGQQVTLRCSPISGHKSVSWYQQVLGQGPQFIFQYYEKEERGRGNFPDRFSARQFPNYSSELNVNALLLGDSALYLCASSRGQPNTEAFFGQGTRLTVV.